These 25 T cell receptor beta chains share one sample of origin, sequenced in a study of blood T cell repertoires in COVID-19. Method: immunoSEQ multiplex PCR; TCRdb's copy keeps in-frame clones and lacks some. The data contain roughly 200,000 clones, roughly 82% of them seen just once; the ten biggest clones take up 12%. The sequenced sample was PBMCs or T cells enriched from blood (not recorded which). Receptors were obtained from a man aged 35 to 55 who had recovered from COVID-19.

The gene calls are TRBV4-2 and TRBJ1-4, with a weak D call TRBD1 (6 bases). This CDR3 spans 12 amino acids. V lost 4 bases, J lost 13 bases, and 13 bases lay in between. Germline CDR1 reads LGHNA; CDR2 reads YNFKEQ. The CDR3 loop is CASSPTEGVLFF. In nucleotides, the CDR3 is TGTGCCAGCAGCCCCACAGAGGGGGTACTGTTTTTT.

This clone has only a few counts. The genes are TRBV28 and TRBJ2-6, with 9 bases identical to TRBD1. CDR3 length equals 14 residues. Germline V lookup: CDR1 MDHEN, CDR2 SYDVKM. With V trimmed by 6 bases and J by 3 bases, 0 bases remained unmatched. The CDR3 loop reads CASRTGGGANVLTF. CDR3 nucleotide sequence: TGTGCCAGCAGGACAGGGGGTGGGGCCAACGTCCTGACTTTC.

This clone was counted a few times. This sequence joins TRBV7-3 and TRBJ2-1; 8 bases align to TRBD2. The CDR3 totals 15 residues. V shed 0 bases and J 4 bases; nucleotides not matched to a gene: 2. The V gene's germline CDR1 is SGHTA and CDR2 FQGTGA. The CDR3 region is CASSLTPSGYNEQFF. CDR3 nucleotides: TGTGCCAGCAGCTTAACCCCTAGCGGGTACAATGAGCAGTTCTTC.

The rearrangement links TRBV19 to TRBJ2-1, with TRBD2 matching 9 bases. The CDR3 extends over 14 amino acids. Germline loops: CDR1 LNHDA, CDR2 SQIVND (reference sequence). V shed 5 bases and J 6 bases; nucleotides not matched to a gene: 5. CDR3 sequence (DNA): TGTGCCAGTAGTTGGGGACTAGCCCCCAATGAGCAGTTCTTC. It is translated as CASSWGLAPNEQFF.

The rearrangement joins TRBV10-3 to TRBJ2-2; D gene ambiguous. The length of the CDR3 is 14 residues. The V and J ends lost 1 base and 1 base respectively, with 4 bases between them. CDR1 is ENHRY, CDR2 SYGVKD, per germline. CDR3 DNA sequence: TGTGCCATCAGTGAGTATCGGAACACCGGGGAGCTGTTTTTT. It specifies CAISEYRNTGELFF.

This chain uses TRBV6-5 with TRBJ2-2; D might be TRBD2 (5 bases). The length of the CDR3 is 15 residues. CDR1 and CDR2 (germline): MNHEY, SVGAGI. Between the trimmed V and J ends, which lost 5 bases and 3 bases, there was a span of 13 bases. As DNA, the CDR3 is TGTGCCAGCAGTCCCTATTACGGGGACACCGGGGAGCTGTTTTTT. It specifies CASSPYYGDTGELFF.

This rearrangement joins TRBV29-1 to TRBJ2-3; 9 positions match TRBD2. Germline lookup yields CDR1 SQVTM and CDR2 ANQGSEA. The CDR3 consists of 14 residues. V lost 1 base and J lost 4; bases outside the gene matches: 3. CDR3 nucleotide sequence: TGCAGCGTTGAAGGGGTAGCGGGAGCAGATACGCAGTATTTT. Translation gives CSVEGVAGADTQYF.

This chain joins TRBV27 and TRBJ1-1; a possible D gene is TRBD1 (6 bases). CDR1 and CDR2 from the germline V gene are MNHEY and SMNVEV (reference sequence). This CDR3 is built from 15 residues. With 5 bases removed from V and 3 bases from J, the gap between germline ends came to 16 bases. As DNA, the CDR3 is TGTGCCAGCAGTGAGGACAGTCCGGCGGACACTGAAGCTTTCTTT. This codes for CASSEDSPADTEAFF.

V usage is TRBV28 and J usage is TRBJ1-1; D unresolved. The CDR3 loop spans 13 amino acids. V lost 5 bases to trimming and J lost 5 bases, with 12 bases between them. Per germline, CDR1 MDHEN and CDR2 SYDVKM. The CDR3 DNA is TGTGCCAGCAGTCTTCGGAGGAATACTGAAGCTTTCTTT. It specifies CASSLRRNTEAFF.

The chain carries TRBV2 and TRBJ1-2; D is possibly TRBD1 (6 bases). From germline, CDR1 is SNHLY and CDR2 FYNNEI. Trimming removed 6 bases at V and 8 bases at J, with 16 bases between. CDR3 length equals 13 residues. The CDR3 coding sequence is TGTGCCAGCAGCCTACAACAGGGAGGGGGCTACACCTTC. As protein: CASSLQQGGGYTF.

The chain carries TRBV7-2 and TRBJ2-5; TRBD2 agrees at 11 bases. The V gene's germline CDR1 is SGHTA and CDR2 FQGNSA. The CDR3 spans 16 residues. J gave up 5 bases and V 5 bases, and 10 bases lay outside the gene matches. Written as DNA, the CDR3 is TGTGCCAGCAGCCTTTATAGCGGGAGGGAAGGGGAGACCCAGTACTTC. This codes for CASSLYSGREGETQYF.

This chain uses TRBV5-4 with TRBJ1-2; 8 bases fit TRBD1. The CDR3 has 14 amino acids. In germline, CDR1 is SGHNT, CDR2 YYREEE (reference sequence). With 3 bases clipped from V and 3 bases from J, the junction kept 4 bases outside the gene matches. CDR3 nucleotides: TGTGCCAGCAGCTCGACAGGGGTAGACTATGGCTACACCTTC. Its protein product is CASSSTGVDYGYTF.

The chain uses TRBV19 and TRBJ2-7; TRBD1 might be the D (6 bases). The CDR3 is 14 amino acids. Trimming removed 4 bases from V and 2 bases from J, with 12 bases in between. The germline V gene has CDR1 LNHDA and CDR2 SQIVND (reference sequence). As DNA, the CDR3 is TGTGCCAGTAGTACACAGGGTGCAACCTACGAGCAGTACTTC. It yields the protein CASSTQGATYEQYF. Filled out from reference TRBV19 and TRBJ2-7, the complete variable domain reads DGGITQSPKYLFRKEGQNVTLSCEQNLNHDAMYWYRQDPGQGLRLIYYSQIVNDFQKGDIAEGYSVSREKKESFPLTVTSAQKNPTAFYLCASSTQGATYEQYFGPGTRLTVT.

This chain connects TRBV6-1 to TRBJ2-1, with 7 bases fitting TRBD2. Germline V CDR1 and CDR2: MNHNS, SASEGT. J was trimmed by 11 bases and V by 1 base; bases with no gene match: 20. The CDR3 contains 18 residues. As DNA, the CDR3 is TGTGCCAGCAGTGAAGTTGGCGTCCGGGGCACGGTGCGGGAGAAGCAGTTCTTC. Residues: CASSEVGVRGTVREKQFF.

In DNA form, the CDR3 reads TGTGCCAGCTCACCACGGACTAGCACCCCAGATACGCAGTATTTT. It is translated as CASSPRTSTPDTQYF. V gene TRBV18 combines with J gene TRBJ2-3; TRBD2 matches 8 bases. The CDR3 contains 15 residues. Germline loops: CDR1 KGHSH, CDR2 LQKENI. V shed 1 base, J shed 4 bases, and the junction held 4 bases outside the gene matches.

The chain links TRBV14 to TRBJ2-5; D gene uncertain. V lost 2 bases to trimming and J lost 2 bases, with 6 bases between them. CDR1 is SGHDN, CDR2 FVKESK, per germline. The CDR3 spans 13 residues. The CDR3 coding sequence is TGTGCCAGCAGCCAACAGGTACAAGAGACCCAGTACTTC. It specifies CASSQQVQETQYF.

In DNA form, the CDR3 reads TGTGCCAGCAGCAAAGCAGGCGGAGGCTCCTACGAGCAGTACGTC. It codes for CASSKAGGGSYEQYV. The chain couples TRBV21-1 to TRBJ2-7; the D segment call TRBD2 is taken from the table without a DNA check. TRBV21-1 is a documented pseudogene. The CDR3 consists of 15 residues.

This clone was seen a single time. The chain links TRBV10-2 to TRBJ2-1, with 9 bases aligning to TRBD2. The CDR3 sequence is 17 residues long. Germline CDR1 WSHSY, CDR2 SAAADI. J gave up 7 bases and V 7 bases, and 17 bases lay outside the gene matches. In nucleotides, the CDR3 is TGCGCCAGCAAAGGCACTAGCGGGCTCACGCTTTTGAATGAGCAGTTCTTC. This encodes CASKGTSGLTLLNEQFF.

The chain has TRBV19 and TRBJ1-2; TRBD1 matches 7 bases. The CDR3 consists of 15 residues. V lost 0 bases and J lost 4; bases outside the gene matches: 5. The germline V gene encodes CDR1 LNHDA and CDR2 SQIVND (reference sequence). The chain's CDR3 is CASSIDHRGGYGYTF. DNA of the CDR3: TGTGCCAGTAGTATAGATCACAGGGGAGGCTATGGCTACACCTTC.

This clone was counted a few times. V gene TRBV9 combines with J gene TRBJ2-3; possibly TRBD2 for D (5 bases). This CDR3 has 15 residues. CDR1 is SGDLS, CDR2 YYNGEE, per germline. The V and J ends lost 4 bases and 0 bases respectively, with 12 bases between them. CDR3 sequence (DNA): TGTGCCAGCAGCCCCCGCGGGTTTAGCACAGATACGCAGTATTTT. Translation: CASSPRGFSTDTQYF.

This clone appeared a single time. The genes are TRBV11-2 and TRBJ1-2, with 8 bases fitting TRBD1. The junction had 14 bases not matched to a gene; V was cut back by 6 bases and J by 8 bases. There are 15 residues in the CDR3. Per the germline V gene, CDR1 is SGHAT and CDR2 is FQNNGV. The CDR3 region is CASSHGGQGARGYTF. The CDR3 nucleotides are TGTGCCAGCAGTCACGGGGGGCAGGGGGCTAGAGGCTACACCTTC.

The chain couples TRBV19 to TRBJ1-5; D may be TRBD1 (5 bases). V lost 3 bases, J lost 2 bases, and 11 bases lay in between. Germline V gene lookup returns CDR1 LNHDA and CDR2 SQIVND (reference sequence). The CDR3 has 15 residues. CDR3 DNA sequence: TGTGCCAGTAGTATTTCCAGGGATGGCAATCAGCCCCAGCATTTT. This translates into CASSISRDGNQPQHF. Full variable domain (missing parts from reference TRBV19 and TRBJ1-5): DGGITQSPKYLFRKEGQNVTLSCEQNLNHDAMYWYRQDPGQGLRLIYYSQIVNDFQKGDIAEGYSVSREKKESFPLTVTSAQKNPTAFYLCASSISRDGNQPQHFGDGTRLSIL.

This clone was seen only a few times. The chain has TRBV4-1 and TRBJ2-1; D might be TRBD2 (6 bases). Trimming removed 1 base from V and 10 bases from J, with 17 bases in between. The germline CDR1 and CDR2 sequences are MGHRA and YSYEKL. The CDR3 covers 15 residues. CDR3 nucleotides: TGCGCCAGCAGCCAAGGTATATTGGAGGGTTTCGAGCAGTTCTTC. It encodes CASSQGILEGFEQFF.

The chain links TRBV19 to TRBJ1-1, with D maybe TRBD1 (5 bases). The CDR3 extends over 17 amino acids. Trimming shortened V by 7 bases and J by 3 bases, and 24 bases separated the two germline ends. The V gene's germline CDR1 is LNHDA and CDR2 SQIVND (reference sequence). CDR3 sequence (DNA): TGTGCCAGTACTCCGCCCTGGGGAGGGGCTAAGGACACTGAAGCTTTCTTT. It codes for CASTPPWGGAKDTEAFF.

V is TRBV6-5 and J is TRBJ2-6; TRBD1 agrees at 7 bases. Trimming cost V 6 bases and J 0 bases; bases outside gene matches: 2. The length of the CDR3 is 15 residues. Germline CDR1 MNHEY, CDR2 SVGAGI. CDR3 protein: CASRPGGSGANVLTF. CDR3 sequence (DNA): TGTGCCAGCAGACCAGGGGGCTCTGGGGCCAACGTCCTGACTTTC.